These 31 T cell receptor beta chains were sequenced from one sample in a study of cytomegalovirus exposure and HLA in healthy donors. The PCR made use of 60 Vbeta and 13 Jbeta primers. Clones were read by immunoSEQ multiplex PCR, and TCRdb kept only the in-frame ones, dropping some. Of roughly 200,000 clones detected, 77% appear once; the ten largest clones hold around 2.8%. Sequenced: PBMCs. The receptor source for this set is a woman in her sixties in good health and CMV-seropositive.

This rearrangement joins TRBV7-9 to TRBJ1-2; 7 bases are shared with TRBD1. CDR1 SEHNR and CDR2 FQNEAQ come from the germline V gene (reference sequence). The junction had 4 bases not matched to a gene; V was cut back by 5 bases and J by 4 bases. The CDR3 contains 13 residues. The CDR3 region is CASSGTDIYGYTF. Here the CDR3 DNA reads TGTGCCAGCAGCGGGACAGACATCTATGGCTACACCTTC. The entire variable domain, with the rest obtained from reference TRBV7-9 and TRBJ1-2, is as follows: DTGVSQNPRHKITKRGQNVTFRCDPISEHNRLYWYRQTLGQGPEFLTYFQNEAQLEKSRLLSDRFSAERPKGSFSTLEIQRTEQGDSAMYLCASSGTDIYGYTFGSGTRLTVV.

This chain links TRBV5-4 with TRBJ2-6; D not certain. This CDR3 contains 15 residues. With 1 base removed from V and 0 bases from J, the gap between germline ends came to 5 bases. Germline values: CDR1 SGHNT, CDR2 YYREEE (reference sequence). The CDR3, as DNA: TGTGCCAGCAGCTTGCTGTCCTCTGGGGCCAACGTCCTGACTTTC. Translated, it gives CASSLLSSGANVLTF.

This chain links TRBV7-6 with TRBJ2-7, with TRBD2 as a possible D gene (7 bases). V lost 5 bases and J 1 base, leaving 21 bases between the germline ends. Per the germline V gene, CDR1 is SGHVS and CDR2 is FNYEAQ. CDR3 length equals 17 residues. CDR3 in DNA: TGTGCCAGCAGCCCCGTAACCGCGGGGGCCGGGTCCTACGAGCAGTACTTC. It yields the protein CASSPVTAGAGSYEQYF. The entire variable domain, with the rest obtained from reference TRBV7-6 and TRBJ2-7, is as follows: GAGVSQSPRYKVTKRGQDVALRCDPISGHVSLYWYRQALGQGPEFLTYFNYEAQQDKSGLPNDRFSAERPEGSISTLTIQRTEQRDSAMYRCASSPVTAGAGSYEQYFGPGTRLTVT.

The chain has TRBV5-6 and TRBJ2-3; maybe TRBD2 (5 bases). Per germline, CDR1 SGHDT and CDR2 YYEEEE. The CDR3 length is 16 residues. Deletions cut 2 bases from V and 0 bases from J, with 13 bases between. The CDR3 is CASSFAVGGSTDTQYF. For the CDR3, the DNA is TGTGCCAGCAGCTTCGCAGTTGGCGGGAGCACAGATACGCAGTATTTT.

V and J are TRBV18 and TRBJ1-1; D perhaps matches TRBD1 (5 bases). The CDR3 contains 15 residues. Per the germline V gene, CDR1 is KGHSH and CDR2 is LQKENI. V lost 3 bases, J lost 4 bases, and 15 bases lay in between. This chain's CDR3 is CASSPNQGVFTEAFF. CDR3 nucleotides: TGTGCCAGCTCACCGAATCAAGGGGTTTTCACTGAAGCTTTCTTT. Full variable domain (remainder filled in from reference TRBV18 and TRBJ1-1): NAGVMQNPRHLVRRRGQEARLRCSPMKGHSHVYWYRQLPEEGLKFMVYLQKENIIDESGMPKERFSAEFPKEGPSILRIQQVVRGDSAAYFCASSPNQGVFTEAFFGQGTRLTVV.

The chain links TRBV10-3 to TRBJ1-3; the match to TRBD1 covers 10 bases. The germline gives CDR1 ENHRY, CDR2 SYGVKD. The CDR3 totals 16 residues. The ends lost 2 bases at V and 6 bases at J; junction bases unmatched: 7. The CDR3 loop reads CAISETAGTGVNTIYF. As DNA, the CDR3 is TGTGCCATCAGTGAGACGGCCGGGACAGGGGTAAACACCATATATTTT.

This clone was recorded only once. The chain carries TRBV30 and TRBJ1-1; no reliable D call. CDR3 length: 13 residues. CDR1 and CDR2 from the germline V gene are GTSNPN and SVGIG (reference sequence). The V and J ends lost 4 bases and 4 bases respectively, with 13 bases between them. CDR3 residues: CAWKSSAVTEAFF. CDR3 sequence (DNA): TGTGCCTGGAAGAGTTCGGCGGTCACTGAAGCTTTCTTT.

CDR3 residues: CASSNGDSLHF. CDR3 nucleotides: TGTGCCAGCAGCAACGGGGATTCCCTCCACTTT. This chain joins TRBV2 and TRBJ1-6; D call uncertain. The CDR3 totals 11 residues. Per the germline V gene, CDR1 is SNHLY and CDR2 is FYNNEI. V lost 6 bases and J lost 14, with 11 bases in between.

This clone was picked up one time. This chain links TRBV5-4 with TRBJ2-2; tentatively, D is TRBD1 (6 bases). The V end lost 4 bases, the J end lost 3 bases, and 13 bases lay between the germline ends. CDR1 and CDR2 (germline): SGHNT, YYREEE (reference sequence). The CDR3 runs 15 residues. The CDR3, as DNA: TGTGCCAGCAGCCCAGGACAGTTATACACCGGGGAGCTGTTTTTT. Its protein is CASSPGQLYTGELFF.

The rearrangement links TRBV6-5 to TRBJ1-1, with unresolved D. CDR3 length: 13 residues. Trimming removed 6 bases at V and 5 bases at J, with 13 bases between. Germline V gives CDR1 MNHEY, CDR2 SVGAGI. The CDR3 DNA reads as TGTGCCAGCAGCTGGAGTAGAAGGACTGAAGCTTTCTTT. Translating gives CASSWSRRTEAFF.

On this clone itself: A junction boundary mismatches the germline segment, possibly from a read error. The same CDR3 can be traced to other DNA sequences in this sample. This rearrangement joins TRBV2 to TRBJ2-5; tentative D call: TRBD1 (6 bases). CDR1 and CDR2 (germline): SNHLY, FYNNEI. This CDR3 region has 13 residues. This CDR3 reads CASSQDSQETQYF. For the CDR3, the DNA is TGTGCCAGCAGTCAGGACAGCCAAGAGACTCAGTACTTC.

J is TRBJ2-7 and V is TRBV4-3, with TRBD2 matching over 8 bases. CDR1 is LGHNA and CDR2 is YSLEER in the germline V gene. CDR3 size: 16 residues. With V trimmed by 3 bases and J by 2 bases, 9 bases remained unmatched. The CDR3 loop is CASSHGESGSTYEQYF. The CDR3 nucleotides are TGCGCCAGCAGCCATGGGGAGAGCGGGAGTACCTACGAGCAGTACTTC.

The CDR3 reads CASVREVNQPQHF. CDR3 nucleotides: TGTGCCAGCGTGAGGGAGGTGAATCAGCCCCAGCATTTT. J is TRBJ1-5 and V is TRBV2; D gene unclear. V lost 8 bases to trimming and J lost 4 bases, with 12 bases between them. The CDR3 length is 13 residues. The germline V gene encodes CDR1 SNHLY and CDR2 FYNNEI.

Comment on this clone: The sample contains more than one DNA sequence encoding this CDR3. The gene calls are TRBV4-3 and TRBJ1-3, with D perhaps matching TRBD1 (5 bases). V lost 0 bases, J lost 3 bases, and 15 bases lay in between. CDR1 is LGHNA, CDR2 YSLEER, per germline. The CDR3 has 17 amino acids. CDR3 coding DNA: TGCGCCAGCAGCCAAGATGCAAGGGGAGGCAGTGGAAACACCATATATTTT. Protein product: CASSQDARGGSGNTIYF.

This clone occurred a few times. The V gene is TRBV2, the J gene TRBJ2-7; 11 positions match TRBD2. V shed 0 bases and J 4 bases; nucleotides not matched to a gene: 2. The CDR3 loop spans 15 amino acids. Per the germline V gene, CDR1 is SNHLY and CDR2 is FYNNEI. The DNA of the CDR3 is TGTGCCAGCAGTGAAGCCGGGACTAGCGGTTACGAGCAGTACTTC. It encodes CASSEAGTSGYEQYF.

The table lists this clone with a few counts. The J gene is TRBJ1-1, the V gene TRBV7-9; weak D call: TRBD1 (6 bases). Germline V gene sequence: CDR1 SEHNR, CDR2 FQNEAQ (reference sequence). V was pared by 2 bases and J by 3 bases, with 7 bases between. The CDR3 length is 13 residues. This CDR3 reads CASSLKGDTEAFF. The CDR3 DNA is TGTGCCAGCAGCTTAAAGGGGGACACTGAAGCTTTCTTT.

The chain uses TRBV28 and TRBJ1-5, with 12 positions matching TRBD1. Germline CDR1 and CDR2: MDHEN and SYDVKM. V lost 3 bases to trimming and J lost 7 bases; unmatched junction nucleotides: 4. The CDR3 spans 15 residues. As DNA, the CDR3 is TGTGCCAGCAGTTTTGGGACAGGGGGCGGACAGCCCCAGCATTTT. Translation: CASSFGTGGGQPQHF.

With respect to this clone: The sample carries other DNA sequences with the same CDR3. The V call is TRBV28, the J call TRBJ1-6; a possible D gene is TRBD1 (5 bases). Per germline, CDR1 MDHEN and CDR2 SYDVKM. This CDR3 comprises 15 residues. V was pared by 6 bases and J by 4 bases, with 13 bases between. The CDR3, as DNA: TGTGCCAGCAGGACAGACAAGTTGTATAATTCACCCCTCCACTTT. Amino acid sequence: CASRTDKLYNSPLHF.

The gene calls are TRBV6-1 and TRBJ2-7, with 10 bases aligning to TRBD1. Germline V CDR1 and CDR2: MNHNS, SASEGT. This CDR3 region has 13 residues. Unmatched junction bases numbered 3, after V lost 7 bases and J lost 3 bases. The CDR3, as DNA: TGTGCCAGCACCAGGACAGGGGGCTACGAGCAGTACTTC. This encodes CASTRTGGYEQYF.

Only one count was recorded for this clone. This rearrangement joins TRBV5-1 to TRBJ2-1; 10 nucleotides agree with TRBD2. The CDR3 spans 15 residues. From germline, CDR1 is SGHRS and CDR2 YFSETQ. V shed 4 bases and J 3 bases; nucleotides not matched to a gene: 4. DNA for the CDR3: TGCGCCAGCAGCACCTCTAGCGGGAGCTACAATGAGCAGTTCTTC. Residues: CASSTSSGSYNEQFF. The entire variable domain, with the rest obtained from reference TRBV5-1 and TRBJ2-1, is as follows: KAGVTQTPRYLIKTRGQQVTLSCSPISGHRSVSWYQQTPGQGLQFLFEYFSETQRNKGNFPGRFSGRQFSNSRSEMNVSTLELGDSALYLCASSTSSGSYNEQFFGPGTRLTVL.

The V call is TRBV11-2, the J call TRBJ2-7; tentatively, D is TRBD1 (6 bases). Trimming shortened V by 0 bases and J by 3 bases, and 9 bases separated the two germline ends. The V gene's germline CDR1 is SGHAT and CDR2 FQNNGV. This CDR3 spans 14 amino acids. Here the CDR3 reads CASSLEQGGYEQYF. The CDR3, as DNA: TGTGCCAGCAGCTTAGAACAGGGCGGCTACGAGCAGTACTTC.

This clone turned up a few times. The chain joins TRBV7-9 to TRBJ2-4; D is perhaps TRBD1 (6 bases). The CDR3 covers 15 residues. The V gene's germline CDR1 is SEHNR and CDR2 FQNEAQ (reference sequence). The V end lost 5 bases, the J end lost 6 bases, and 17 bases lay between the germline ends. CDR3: CASSPPTGTPNIQYF. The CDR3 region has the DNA TGTGCCAGCAGCCCGCCGACCGGGACACCAAACATTCAGTACTTC.

The CDR3 coding sequence is TGTGCCAGCAGCTTAGGTCTAGCGGGGAACAATGAGCAGTTCTTC. This sequence encodes CASSLGLAGNNEQFF. This chain connects TRBV7-8 to TRBJ2-1; 9 nucleotides match TRBD2. Germline CDR1 reads SGHVS; CDR2 reads FQNEAQ. V lost 1 base and J lost 5; bases outside the gene matches: 3. This CDR3 has 15 amino acids.

CDR3 sequence reads: CASSLVAESYNEQFF. Here the CDR3 DNA reads TGTGCCAGCAGCTTGGTAGCGGAGAGCTACAATGAGCAGTTCTTC. The rearrangement uses TRBV5-6 and TRBJ2-1; weak D call: TRBD2 (6 bases). Germline V lookup: CDR1 SGHDT, CDR2 YYEEEE. Trimming shortened V by 0 bases and J by 3 bases, and 10 bases separated the two germline ends. This CDR3 is built from 15 residues.

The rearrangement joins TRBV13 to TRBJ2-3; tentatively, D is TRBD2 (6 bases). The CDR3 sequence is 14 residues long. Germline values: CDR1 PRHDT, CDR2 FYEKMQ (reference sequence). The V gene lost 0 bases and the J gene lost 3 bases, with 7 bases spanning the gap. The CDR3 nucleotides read TGTGCCAGCAGCTTAGGGCTAGCGACAGATACGCAGTATTTT. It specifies CASSLGLATDTQYF.

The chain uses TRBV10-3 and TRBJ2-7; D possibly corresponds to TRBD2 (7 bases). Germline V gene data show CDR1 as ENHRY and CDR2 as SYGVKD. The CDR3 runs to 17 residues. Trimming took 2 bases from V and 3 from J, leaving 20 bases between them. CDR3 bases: TGTGCCATCAGTGAGGGGGATACAGGGAGGGAACTCTACGAGCAGTACTTC. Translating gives CAISEGDTGRELYEQYF.

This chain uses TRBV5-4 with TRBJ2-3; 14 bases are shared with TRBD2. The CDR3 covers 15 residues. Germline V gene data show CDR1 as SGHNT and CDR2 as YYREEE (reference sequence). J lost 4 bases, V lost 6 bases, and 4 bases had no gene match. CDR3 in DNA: TGTGCCAGCACCCCGGGACTAGCGGGGGCAGATACGCAGTATTTT. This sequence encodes CASTPGLAGADTQYF.

CDR3 loop: CASSEKVASYNEQFF. The CDR3 DNA reads as TGCGCCAGCAGTGAGAAAGTAGCCTCCTACAATGAGCAGTTCTTC. This chain uses TRBV10-1 with TRBJ2-1; no firm D call. The V end was cut by 2 bases, the J end by 0 bases, with 8 bases between. The germline gives CDR1 WNHNN, CDR2 SYGVQD (reference sequence). The CDR3 has 15 amino acids.

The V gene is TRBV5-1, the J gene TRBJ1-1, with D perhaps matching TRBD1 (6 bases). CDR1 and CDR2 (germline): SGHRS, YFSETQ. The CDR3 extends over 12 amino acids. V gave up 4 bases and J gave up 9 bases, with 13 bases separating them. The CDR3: CASSEGDIKAFF. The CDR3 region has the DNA TGCGCCAGCAGCGAGGGGGACATTAAAGCTTTCTTT.

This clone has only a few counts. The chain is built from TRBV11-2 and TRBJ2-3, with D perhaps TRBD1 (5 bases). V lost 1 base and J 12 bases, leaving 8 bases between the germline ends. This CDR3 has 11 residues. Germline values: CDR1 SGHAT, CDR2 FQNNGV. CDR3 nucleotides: TGTGCCAGCAGCTTAGCCCAGGGACAGTATTTT. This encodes CASSLAQGQYF.

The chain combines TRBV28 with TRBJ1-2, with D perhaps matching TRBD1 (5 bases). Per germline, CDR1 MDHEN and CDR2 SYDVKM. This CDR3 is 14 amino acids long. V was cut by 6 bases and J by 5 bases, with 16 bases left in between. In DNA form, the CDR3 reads TGTGCCAGCAGCAACCACCAGGGTTCGTATGGCTACACCTTC. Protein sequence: CASSNHQGSYGYTF.